Below, 26 T cell receptor beta chains from the same sample are listed, as sequenced in a study of blood T cell repertoires in COVID-19. Sequenced by immunoSEQ multiplex PCR; TCRdb stores in-frame clones only, minus some. The data hold some 78,000 clones, with approximately 88% observed a single time. Sequencing used peripheral blood. The receptor source for this set is a woman at least 80 years old with active or convalescent COVID-19.

This rearrangement joins TRBV6-6 to TRBJ1-1, with D maybe TRBD1 (5 bases). Germline CDR1 MNHNY, CDR2 SVGAGI (reference sequence). The ends were cut back, 2 bases at V and 4 bases at J, with 11 bases in the middle. This CDR3 comprises 14 residues. The CDR3 is CASSYRGGGTEAFF. CDR3 sequence (DNA): TGTGCCAGCAGTTACCGGGGGGGAGGCACTGAAGCTTTCTTT.

The chain has TRBV27 and TRBJ2-5, with TRBD1 as a possible D gene (6 bases). There are 14 residues in the CDR3. Germline lookup yields CDR1 MNHEY and CDR2 SMNVEV (reference sequence). The V and J ends lost 5 bases and 1 base respectively, with 11 bases between them. The CDR3 spells CASSPPDSQETQYF. The DNA of the CDR3 is TGTGCCAGCAGTCCCCCGGACAGCCAAGAGACCCAGTACTTC.

This clone was detected a few times. The gene calls are TRBV11-1 and TRBJ2-2; 8 bases are shared with TRBD1. V lost 5 bases and J lost 4; bases outside the gene matches: 9. In germline, CDR1 is SGHAT, CDR2 FQDESV (reference sequence). This CDR3 spans 16 amino acids. Here the CDR3 reads CASSLRTGPSTGELFF. CDR3 DNA sequence: TGTGCCAGCAGCCTAAGGACAGGGCCAAGCACCGGGGAGCTGTTTTTT.

The genes are TRBV9 and TRBJ2-3; D gene unclear. V lost 0 bases and J 0 bases, leaving 14 bases between the germline ends. Germline V gene lookup returns CDR1 SGDLS and CDR2 YYNGEE. The CDR3 is 17 amino acids. CDR3 in DNA: TGTGCCAGCAGCGTAGGTGCGAGGATCCGGAGCACAGATACGCAGTATTTT. It codes for CASSVGARIRSTDTQYF.

The chain carries TRBV19 and TRBJ2-1; D call uncertain. The CDR3 is 16 amino acids. Germline V gives CDR1 LNHDA, CDR2 SQIVND (reference sequence). V was shortened by 5 bases and J by 0 bases, with 14 bases between the two germline ends. CDR3 bases: TGTGCCAGTAGTCTCGGGTACCCGAGCTCCTACAATGAGCAGTTCTTC. Translated, it gives CASSLGYPSSYNEQFF.

The chain has TRBV6-2 or TRBV6-3 and TRBJ1-1; D is ambiguous. The CDR3 has 12 amino acids. Germline CDR1 reads MNHEY; CDR2 reads SVGEGT. V was clipped by 3 bases and J by 3 bases, with 5 bases between them. CDR3: CASSYAHTEAFF. CDR3 coding DNA: TGTGCCAGCAGTTATGCGCACACTGAAGCTTTCTTT.

The J gene is TRBJ2-1, the V gene TRBV28, with D unclear. The CDR3 is 13 amino acids. The V gene's germline CDR1 is MDHEN and CDR2 SYDVKM. Trimming removed 8 bases from V and 3 bases from J, with 11 bases in between. The DNA of the CDR3 is TGTGCCAGCCACCGCGAGGACTACAATGAGCAGTTCTTC. Its translation: CASHREDYNEQFF.

The CDR3 coding sequence is TGTGCCAGCAGCGCCCGGGCCGGGGGCAATCAGCCCCAGCATTTT. This codes for CASSARAGGNQPQHF. This chain links TRBV9 with TRBJ1-5; the D is unclear. Trimming left V 3 bases short and J 2 bases short, with 12 bases between. The length of the CDR3 is 15 residues. Per germline, CDR1 SGDLS and CDR2 YYNGEE.

V gene TRBV30 combines with J gene TRBJ1-6; D is uncertain. With 0 bases removed from V and 0 bases from J, the gap between germline ends came to 6 bases. This CDR3 spans 15 amino acids. The germline V gene encodes CDR1 GTSNPN and CDR2 SVGIG (reference sequence). The CDR3 loop is CAWSVRSSYNSPLHF. The CDR3 DNA is TGTGCCTGGAGTGTACGGAGCTCCTATAATTCACCCCTCCACTTT.

J is TRBJ2-5 and V is TRBV23-1, with D uncertain. TRBV23-1 qualifies as an ORF whose function is uncertain. This CDR3 is 13 amino acids long. The V end was cut by 3 bases, the J end by 4 bases, with 9 bases between. The CDR3 spells CASSHKWRETQYF. The CDR3 nucleotides read TGCGCCAGCAGTCATAAGTGGAGAGAGACCCAGTACTTC.

In its sample, this clone was seen once. J is TRBJ2-3 and V is TRBV4-3; D possibly corresponds to TRBD2 (5 bases). Germline CDR1 is LGHNA and CDR2 is YSLEER. The CDR3 length is 17 residues. V was trimmed by 1 base and J by 2 bases, leaving 16 bases between them. The CDR3 spells CASSQGNRAGDTDTQYF. In DNA form, the CDR3 reads TGCGCCAGCAGCCAAGGTAACCGGGCGGGTGACACAGATACGCAGTATTTT.

Only a few counts were recorded for this clone. The chain employs TRBV5-1 and TRBJ2-5; D is uncertain. Trimming removed 0 bases at V and 7 bases at J, with 4 bases between. From germline, CDR1 is SGHRS and CDR2 YFSETQ. This CDR3 comprises 11 residues. The CDR3 region is CASSLVGTQYF. CDR3 coding DNA: TGCGCCAGCAGCTTGGTCGGGACCCAGTACTTC.

The V and J genes are TRBV29-1 and TRBJ2-1, with 7 bases matching TRBD2. Looked up from germline, CDR1 is SQVTM and CDR2 is ANQGSEA. V trimming: 4 bases; J trimming: 4 bases; junction bases outside the gene matches: 19. CDR3 length equals 18 residues. CDR3: CSVVHPPGTPGGYNEQFF. DNA of the CDR3: TGCAGCGTTGTACACCCACCCGGGACTCCCGGGGGGTACAATGAGCAGTTCTTC.

The chain employs TRBV6-5 and TRBJ2-7; D remains ambiguous. V was clipped by 6 bases and J by 1 base, with 16 bases between them. This CDR3 contains 15 residues. Looked up from germline, CDR1 is MNHEY and CDR2 is SVGAGI. The CDR3 DNA reads as TGTGCCAGCAGCCCCGGTGACTCGTCGTCCTACGAGCAGTACTTC. Translated, it gives CASSPGDSSSYEQYF.

V gene TRBV3-1 (or the pseudogene TRBV3-2) combines with J gene TRBJ1-3; D gene unclear. The germline CDR1 and CDR2 sequences are LGHDT and YNNKEL (reference sequence). Trimming removed 4 bases from V and 6 bases from J, with 7 bases in between. CDR3 size: 12 residues. The CDR3 reads CASSPEENTIYF. As DNA, the CDR3 is TGTGCCAGCAGCCCCGAGGAAAACACCATATATTTT.

J is TRBJ2-4 and V is TRBV4-3; the D gene is possibly TRBD2 (5 bases). Germline CDR1 LGHNA, CDR2 YSLEER. The V and J ends lost 1 base and 2 bases respectively, with 15 bases between them. This CDR3 is built from 17 residues. The CDR3 DNA is TGCGCCAGCAGCCAAGGTCGGGAAGGGCTTTCCAAAAACATTCAGTACTTC. It specifies CASSQGREGLSKNIQYF.

The chain has TRBV5-3 and TRBJ2-6, with a weak D call TRBD1 (5 bases). TRBV5-3 is classed as an ORF, of uncertain function. The CDR3 runs to 20 residues. Between the trimmed V and J ends, which lost 0 bases and 0 bases, there was a span of 19 bases. The chain's CDR3 is CARSLAWGSPWGSGANVLTF. The CDR3 DNA reads as TGTGCCAGAAGCTTGGCTTGGGGCTCGCCTTGGGGCTCTGGGGCCAACGTCCTGACTTTC.

The rearrangement joins TRBV7-2 to TRBJ2-5, with D tentatively TRBD1 (6 bases). The CDR3 is 14 amino acids. Germline V gives CDR1 SGHTA, CDR2 FQGNSA. V gave up 0 bases and J gave up 7 bases, with 12 bases separating them. Written as DNA, the CDR3 is TGTGCCAGCAGCTTAGCGTCCAGGGGTGGGACCCAGTACTTC. Translating it yields CASSLASRGGTQYF.

Details on this clone: The identical CDR3 is also encoded by other nucleotide sequences in the sample. J is TRBJ2-1 and V is TRBV2; a possible D gene is TRBD2 (6 bases). This CDR3 has 14 amino acids. Germline CDR1 SNHLY, CDR2 FYNNEI. With 6 bases removed from V and 0 bases from J, the gap between germline ends came to 9 bases. CDR3 DNA sequence: TGTGCCAGCAGATCGGGAGCCTCCTACAATGAGCAGTTCTTC. It codes for CASRSGASYNEQFF.

This clone was recorded once. The chain has TRBV2 and TRBJ2-1; D remains ambiguous. Germline values: CDR1 SNHLY, CDR2 FYNNEI. The CDR3 loop spans 13 amino acids. The V gene lost 7 bases and the J gene lost 0 bases, with 7 bases spanning the gap. CDR3 amino acids: CASNPGSYNEQFF. As DNA, the CDR3 is TGTGCCAGCAACCCGGGCTCCTACAATGAGCAGTTCTTC.

The V and J genes are TRBV30 and TRBJ1-4; D unclear. The CDR3 runs 11 residues. Trimming shortened V by 8 bases and J by 7 bases, and 11 bases separated the two germline ends. Germline lookup yields CDR1 GTSNPN and CDR2 SVGIG (reference sequence). The CDR3 DNA follows: TGTGCCGCCTACGTTTTTGAAAAACTGTTTTTT. It encodes CAAYVFEKLFF.

The rearrangement uses TRBV2 and TRBJ2-5; 8 bases match TRBD1. The CDR3 loop spans 16 amino acids. Germline V lookup: CDR1 SNHLY, CDR2 FYNNEI. V lost 6 bases to trimming and J lost 3 bases; unmatched junction nucleotides: 12. CDR3 region: CASRPHLTGAEETQYF. The CDR3 DNA is TGTGCCAGCAGACCTCATCTGACAGGGGCTGAAGAGACCCAGTACTTC.

The V gene is TRBV19, the J gene TRBJ2-1; 10 bases fit TRBD2. V shed 5 bases and J 5 bases; nucleotides not matched to a gene: 9. Germline V gives CDR1 LNHDA, CDR2 SQIVND (reference sequence). The CDR3 has 16 residues. CDR3 sequence (DNA): TGTGCCAGTAGTTCCTTAGCGGGAGGAAAGAACAATGAGCAGTTCTTC. Its protein is CASSSLAGGKNNEQFF.

The V call is TRBV28, the J call TRBJ2-6, with TRBD1 identical over 7 bases. Germline V lookup: CDR1 MDHEN, CDR2 SYDVKM. Losses at the gene ends were 6 bases for V and 2 bases for J; bases not matched to a gene: 7. The CDR3 sequence is 16 residues long. In nucleotides, the CDR3 is TGTGCCAGCAGCGTGACAGGGTCGCCTGGGGCCAACGTCCTGACTTTC. It codes for CASSVTGSPGANVLTF.

V usage is TRBV5-1 and J usage is TRBJ1-5, with 9 bases that match TRBD1. The CDR3 has 15 amino acids. CDR1 and CDR2 from the germline V gene are SGHRS and YFSETQ. Germline trimming cut 4 bases from V and 7 bases from J; bases unmatched to any gene: 9. CDR3 in amino acids: CASSPAGTGRQPQHF. CDR3 DNA: TGCGCCAGCAGCCCCGCAGGGACAGGGAGACAGCCCCAGCATTTT.

V gene TRBV28 combines with J gene TRBJ2-4; tentative D call: TRBD2 (5 bases). This CDR3 is built from 16 residues. The germline CDR1 and CDR2 sequences are MDHEN and SYDVKM. V was trimmed by 5 bases and J by 0 bases, leaving 14 bases between them. The CDR3 loop is CASSVLVGVAKNIQYF. In DNA form, the CDR3 reads TGTGCCAGCAGTGTCCTAGTCGGGGTAGCCAAAAACATTCAGTACTTC.